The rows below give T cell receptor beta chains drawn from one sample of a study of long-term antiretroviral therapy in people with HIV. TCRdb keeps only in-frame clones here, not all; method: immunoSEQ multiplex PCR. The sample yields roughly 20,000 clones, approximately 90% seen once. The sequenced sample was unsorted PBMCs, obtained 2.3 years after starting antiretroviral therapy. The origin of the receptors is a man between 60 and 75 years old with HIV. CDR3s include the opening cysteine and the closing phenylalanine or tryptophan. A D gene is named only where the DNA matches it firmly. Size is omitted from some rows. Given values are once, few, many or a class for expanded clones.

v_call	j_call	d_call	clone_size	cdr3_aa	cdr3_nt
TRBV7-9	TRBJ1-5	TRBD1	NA	CASSRDRAEPQHF	TGTGCCAGCAGCCGTGACAGGGCTGAGCCCCAGCATTTT
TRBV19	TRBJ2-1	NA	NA	CATSQQSSYNEQFF	TGTGCCACCTCACAACAGAGCTCCTACAATGAGCAGTTCTTC
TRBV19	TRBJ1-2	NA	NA	CASSIPTEYLYGYTF	TGTGCCAGTAGTATCCCGACAGAATACCTCTATGGCTACACCTTC
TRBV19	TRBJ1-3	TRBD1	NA	CASRDSPFTWNTIYF	TGTGCCAGCCGGGACAGCCCATTCACTTGGAACACCATATATTTT
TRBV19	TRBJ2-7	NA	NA	CASTPAGLPYEQYF	TGTGCCAGTACCCCCGCGGGGCTCCCCTACGAGCAGTACTTC
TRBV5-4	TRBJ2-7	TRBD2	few	CASSLGGTTYEQYF	TGTGCCAGCAGCTTGGGGGGGACTACTTACGAGCAGTACTTC
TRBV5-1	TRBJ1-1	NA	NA	CASNPPGQPNTEAFF	TGCGCCAGCAACCCCCCCGGACAGCCGAACACTGAAGCTTTCTTT
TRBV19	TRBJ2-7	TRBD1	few	CASSRTGGAYEQYF	TGTGCCAGTAGTCGGACAGGTGGTGCCTACGAGCAGTACTTC
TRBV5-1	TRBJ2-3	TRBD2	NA	CASSWEGLLSADTQYF	TGCGCCAGCAGCTGGGAGGGACTCCTTTCCGCAGATACGCAGTATTTT
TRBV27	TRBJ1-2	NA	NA	CASSVLDSIPNYGYTF	TGTGCCAGCAGTGTCCTAGACAGTATTCCTAACTATGGCTACACCTTC
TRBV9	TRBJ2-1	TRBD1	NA	CASSAGQGYNEQFF	TGTGCCAGCAGCGCGGGACAGGGCTACAATGAGCAGTTCTTC
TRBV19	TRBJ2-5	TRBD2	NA	CASSMRSGSRGGQETQYF	TGTGCCAGTAGTATGCGTAGCGGGAGTAGGGGGGGCCAAGAGACCCAGTACTTC
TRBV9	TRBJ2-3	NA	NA	CASSVVGGGRTDTQYF	TGTGCCAGCAGCGTAGTGGGTGGGGGCCGCACAGATACGCAGTATTTT
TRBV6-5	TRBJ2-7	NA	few	CASSYSQVSYEQYF	TGTGCCAGCAGTTACTCCCAGGTCTCCTACGAGCAGTACTTC
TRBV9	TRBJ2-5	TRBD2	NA	CASSVASGGYQETQYF	TGTGCCAGCAGCGTAGCTAGCGGGGGATACCAAGAGACCCAGTACTTC
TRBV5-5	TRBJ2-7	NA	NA	CASSTGPSAHEQYF	TGTGCCAGCAGCACCGGGCCCAGCGCGCACGAGCAGTACTTC
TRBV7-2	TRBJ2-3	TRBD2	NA	CASSKGLAGRSTDTQYF	TGTGCCAGCAGCAAGGGACTAGCGGGGCGGAGCACAGATACGCAGTATTTT
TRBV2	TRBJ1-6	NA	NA	CASSEFGGSPLHF	TGTGCCAGCAGTGAGTTTGGGGGTTCACCCCTCCACTTT
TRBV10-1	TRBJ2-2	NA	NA	CASSPLEGNTGELFF	TGCGCCAGCAGTCCCCTTGAGGGGAACACCGGGGAGCTGTTTTTT